The present T cell receptor (beta chain) was sequenced within a study of blood T cell repertoires in COVID-19. The length of the CDR3 is 14 residues. Trimming at V came to 3 bases and at J to 5 bases, leaving 3 bases not matched to a gene. Germline-derived CDR1 and CDR2 are LGHNA and YSLEER. Per the original data handling: Estimates of nucleated cell counts were drawn from the amplification of reference gene primers. Sequencing was performed with immunoSEQ multiplex PCR; in TCRdb, only in-frame clones are kept and a portion is missing. That table furnishes V, J and clone size, whereas the DNA furnished D and trimming. The sample holds about 200,000 clones, about 85% seen once. Participants spanned ages roughly 18 to 90 years and resided in 20 to 30 US areas. The study assigned cohorts using participant-reported clinical history.

Sequenced input: PBMCs or T cells enriched from blood (not recorded which). The chain joins TRBV4-3 to TRBJ2-5; 10 positions match TRBD2. The receptor comes from a man aged 35-49 years who had recovered from COVID-19. CDR3 nucleotide sequence: TGCGCCAGCAGCCAGGGACTAGCGTCGGAGACCCAGTACTTC. This codes for CASSQGLASETQYF.